This T cell receptor (beta chain) appears in the sequencing data of a study of blood T cell repertoires in COVID-19. Study-wide background: Acute and convalescent COVID-19 specimens originated in the United States, Italy and Spain.

Authors' data handling: Amplified reference gene primers provided the basis for estimating nucleated cell counts. Profiling relied on immunoSEQ multiplex PCR, and the TCRdb table lists in-frame clones only, not all of them. That table is the source of V, J and clone size, and D and trimming were worked out from the DNA. This repertoire shows 100,000 or so clones, approximately 81% found once; its top ten account for approximately 38%. J gave up 2 bases and V 7 bases, and 7 bases lay outside the gene matches. Germline lookup yields CDR1 MNHEY and CDR2 SMNVEV (reference sequence). CDR3 length: 15 residues.

The receptor's source is a man aged 80 or over with acute or convalescent COVID-19. The sequenced material came from peripheral blood. The chain is built from TRBV27 and TRBJ2-1; TRBD2 matches 8 bases. As DNA, the CDR3 is TGTGCCAGCAAACCGAGCGGGAGCACCTACAATGAGCAGTTCTTC. It codes for CASKPSGSTYNEQFF.